The 24 T cell receptor beta chains given below trace back to one sample, sequenced in a study of Graves' ophthalmopathy and Graves' hyperthyroidism. The sequenced template was RNA, covering the TCR beta CDR3 region. Scientists carried out first-round RT-PCR using HTBI primers and then a second-round multiplex PCR. MiXCR was run by TCRdb on the multiplex PCR reads, yielding one entry per CDR3 protein. The sample has around 660,000 distinct CDR3 sequences, over 40% seen once; the top ten hold over 2.5%. Material: peripheral blood. These receptor sequences come from an adult man with Graves' ophthalmopathy.

J is TRBJ1-5 and V is TRBV7-3; 8 nucleotides agree with TRBD1. The V and J ends lost 2 bases and 9 bases, in that order; junction bases with no gene match: 9. Germline V gives CDR1 SGHTA, CDR2 FQGTGA. The CDR3 consists of 15 residues. The CDR3 protein is CASSLGGQVQWPQHF. DNA of the CDR3: TGTGCCAGCAGCTTAGGGGGACAGGTCCAATGGCCCCAGCATTTT.

V and J are TRBV20-1 and TRBJ2-2; 10 bases fit TRBD2. Germline lookup yields CDR1 DFQATT and CDR2 SNEGSKA (reference sequence). The CDR3 totals 15 residues. V was clipped by 1 base and J by 6 bases; unmatched bases: 5. The CDR3 coding sequence is TGCAGTGCTAGAGTTCTAGCGGGGGTTCCCGGGGAGCTGTTTTTT. Protein: CSARVLAGVPGELFF.

V and J are TRBV7-4 and TRBJ2-6; D ambiguous. Germline V gives CDR1 SGHVT, CDR2 SQSDAQ. Trimming removed 6 bases from V and 4 bases from J, with 13 bases in between. The CDR3 loop spans 15 amino acids. CDR3 region: CASSYSTAGANVLTF. CDR3 sequence (DNA): TGTGCCAGCAGTTACTCGACGGCCGGGGCCAACGTCCTGACTTTC. The full variable domain, rest sourced from reference TRBV7-4 and TRBJ2-6, is GAGVSQSPRYKVAKRGRDVALRCDSISGHVTLYWYRQTLGQGSEVLTYSQSDAQRDKSGRPSGRFSAERPERSVSTLKIQRTEQGDSAVYLCASSYSTAGANVLTFGAGSRLTVL.

At least ten counts were recorded for this clonotype. The chain uses TRBV7-9 and TRBJ1-6; tentatively, D is TRBD1 (5 bases). The CDR3 is 14 residues long. Germline assignment: CDR1 SEHNR and CDR2 FQNEAQ (reference sequence). Trimming pared 1 base from V and 10 bases from J, leaving 11 bases between. DNA for the CDR3: TGTGCCAGCAGCTTAGTAGGAGGGGAGTCACCCCTCCACTTT. Encoded protein: CASSLVGGESPLHF.

Points on this clonotype: A clone one base away is much larger, so this may be a read error. This sequence joins TRBV6-1 and TRBJ1-1; no firm D call. Germline V gene data show CDR1 as MNHNS and CDR2 as SASEGT. The CDR3 has 15 amino acids. CDR3 bases: TGTGCCAGCAGAGAAGTGGAGCTGCTGAACACTGAAGCTTTCTTT. Protein sequence: CASREVELLNTEAFF.

V is TRBV7-8 and J is TRBJ2-6; D perhaps matches TRBD1 (6 bases). CDR1 is SGHVS and CDR2 is FQNEAQ in the germline V gene. V was clipped by 5 bases and J by 13 bases, with 9 bases between them. The CDR3 has 11 amino acids. The CDR3: CASSTGTVLTF. In DNA, the CDR3 is TGTGCCAGCAGCACGGGGACAGTCCTGACTTTC.

Concerning this clonotype: At one boundary the junction diverges from the germline segment, which might be a read error. This chain links TRBV10-3 with TRBJ1-4, with D possibly being TRBD1 (6 bases). The CDR3 has 14 residues. The germline V gene has CDR1 ENHRY and CDR2 SYGVKD. The CDR3 DNA reads as TGTGCCATCAGTAAACAGGGCGGTAATGAAAAACTGTCTTTT. It encodes CAISKQGGNEKLSF.

This clonotype was seen repeatedly, ten times or more. This sequence joins TRBV2 and TRBJ2-7; the match to TRBD2 covers 9 bases. Germline V gives CDR1 SNHLY, CDR2 FYNNEI. The CDR3 has 14 residues. Germline trimming cut 6 bases from V and 4 bases from J; bases unmatched to any gene: 7. The CDR3 sequence: CASRSAGGRYEQYF. The DNA of the CDR3 is TGTGCCAGCAGAAGCGCGGGGGGGCGGTACGAGCAGTACTTC.

As for this clonotype: A read error may account for a junction end that differs from germline. This chain uses TRBV25-1 with TRBJ2-7, with TRBD2 matching 12 bases. The germline gives CDR1 MGHDK, CDR2 SYGVNS. This CDR3 region has 15 residues. The CDR3 DNA follows: TGCGCCAGCAACCAATTAGGACTAGCGGGGTACGAGCAGTACTTC. Encoded protein: CASNQLGLAGYEQYF.

The table lists this clonotype with many counts. The chain has TRBV12-3 or TRBV12-4 and TRBJ2-7; perhaps TRBD1 as D (6 bases). The V and J ends lost 6 bases and 0 bases respectively, with 15 bases between them. The CDR3 totals 15 residues. The CDR3 sequence is CASSLLRDISYEQYF. The CDR3 DNA reads as TGTGCCAGCAGCCTCCTCCGGGACATCTCCTACGAGCAGTACTTC.

Remarks on this clonotype: One end of the junction varies from germline; a read error may be responsible. The chain uses TRBV25-1 and TRBJ2-7; TRBD2 matches 10 bases. The CDR3 spans 12 residues. Germline CDR1 and CDR2: MGHDK and SYGVNS. CDR3 region: CASRIAGGPPNF. CDR3 in DNA: TGTGCCAGCAGGATAGCGGGGGGCCCTCCGAACTTC.

The sample holds one count of this clonotype. An end of the junction differs from the germline gene, which may be a read error. V and J are TRBV9 and TRBJ1-5; unclear D gene. CDR1 and CDR2 from the germline V gene are SGDLS and YYNGEE. There are 13 residues in the CDR3. The CDR3 loop reads CATSVAANQPQHF. CDR3 coding DNA: TGTGCCACCAGCGTAGCTGCAAATCAGCCCCAGCATTTT.

This clonotype was found many times. This sequence joins TRBV12-3 or TRBV12-4 and TRBJ2-2; TRBD1 matches at 7 bases. The CDR3 spans 13 residues. Unmatched junction bases numbered 2, after V lost 2 bases and J lost 8 bases. The CDR3 spells CASSLTGVGELFF. In DNA, the CDR3 is TGTGCCAGCAGTTTAACAGGGGTAGGGGAGCTGTTTTTT.

The rearrangement links TRBV24-1 to TRBJ2-4; 9 nucleotides agree with TRBD1. Germline CDR1 is KGHDR and CDR2 is SFDVKD. With 6 bases clipped from V and 6 bases from J, the junction kept 2 bases outside the gene matches. The CDR3 is 13 amino acids. CDR3 loop: CATSTGQGNIQYF. In DNA, the CDR3 is TGTGCCACCAGTACGGGACAGGGAAACATTCAGTACTTC.

The table lists this clonotype with many counts. This chain uses TRBV11-2 with TRBJ2-5; a weak D match, TRBD2 (5 bases). The CDR3 totals 16 residues. The germline V gene encodes CDR1 SGHAT and CDR2 FQNNGV. V lost 5 bases to trimming and J lost 4 bases, with 20 bases between them. The CDR3 spells CASSPLRKGSGETQYF. The DNA for the CDR3 is TGTGCCAGCAGCCCGCTTCGGAAAGGGAGTGGAGAGACCCAGTACTTC.

In nucleotides, the CDR3 is TGTGCCAGCAGTGAGGACAGCTCTGGAAACACCTTC. Its protein product is CASSEDSSGNTF. The V call is TRBV2, the J call TRBJ1-2; D is possibly TRBD1 (6 bases). CDR1 is SNHLY, CDR2 FYNNEI, per germline. The CDR3 is 12 residues long. Deletions cut 3 bases from V and 12 bases from J, with 14 bases between. The whole variable domain, remainder taken from reference TRBV2 and TRBJ1-2, is EPEVTQTPSHQVTQMGQEVILRCVPISNHLYFYWYRQILGQKVEFLVSFYNNEISEKSEIFDDQFSVERPDGSNFTLKIRSTKLEDSAMYFCASSEDSSGNTFGSGTRLTVV.

The sample holds one count of this clonotype. This is likely a read error, given that the CDR3 carries no conserved phenylalanine or tryptophan at its end. The V call is TRBV5-1, the J call TRBJ2-5; D not certain. CDR1 SGHRS and CDR2 YFSETQ come from the germline V gene. This CDR3 spans 15 amino acids. The chain's CDR3 is CASSSDVSPRETQYV. In DNA, the CDR3 is TGTGCCAGCAGCTCCGACGTCTCGCCCCGGGAGACCCAGTACGTC.

The sample holds many counts of this clonotype. The chain recombines TRBV7-9 with TRBJ1-2; D is unclear. Germline assignment: CDR1 SEHNR and CDR2 FQNEAQ (reference sequence). This CDR3 has 13 residues. Trimming removed 1 base at V and 6 bases at J, with 9 bases between. The CDR3 loop reads CASSLEGWNGYTF. For the CDR3, the DNA is TGTGCCAGCAGCTTAGAAGGGTGGAATGGCTACACCTTC. Supplemented by reference TRBV7-9 and TRBJ1-2, the full variable domain reads DTGVSQNPRHKITKRGQNVTFRCDPISEHNRLYWYRQTLGQGPEFLTYFQNEAQLEKSRLLSDRFSAERPKGSFSTLEIQRTEQGDSAMYLCASSLEGWNGYTFGSGTRLTVV.

This clonotype was seen ten or more times. This rearrangement joins TRBV19 to TRBJ1-2; 8 nucleotides line up with TRBD1. J gave up 4 bases and V 7 bases, and 8 bases lay outside the gene matches. CDR3 length equals 14 residues. CDR1 LNHDA and CDR2 SQIVND come from the germline V gene (reference sequence). In DNA, the CDR3 is TGTGCCAGTACCCAGGGACAGGCTATCTATGGCTACACCTTC. Translated, it gives CASTQGQAIYGYTF.

This clonotype was seen at least ten times. V usage is TRBV19 and J usage is TRBJ2-7; D is uncertain. The CDR3 is 12 amino acids. Between the trimmed V and J ends, which lost 6 bases and 6 bases, there was a span of 12 bases. From germline, CDR1 is LNHDA and CDR2 SQIVND (reference sequence). The DNA for the CDR3 is TGTGCCAGTAGGAATTTAGAATCCGAGCAGTACTTC. Its translation is CASRNLESEQYF. The whole variable domain, remainder taken from reference TRBV19 and TRBJ2-7, is DGGITQSPKYLFRKEGQNVTLSCEQNLNHDAMYWYRQDPGQGLRLIYYSQIVNDFQKGDIAEGYSVSREKKESFPLTVTSAQKNPTAFYLCASRNLESEQYFGPGTRLTVT.

Note on this clonotype: Compared with germline, one end of the junction differs, possibly owing to a read error. V is TRBV5-5 and J is TRBJ2-5; no definite D call. CDR1 and CDR2 (germline): SGHKS, YYEKEE (reference sequence). This CDR3 is built from 13 residues. The DNA of the CDR3 is TGTGCCAGCAGCCCGTGGGCGAAGGAGACCAAGTACTTC. Its protein is CASSPWAKETKYF.

This clonotype has at least ten counts. V usage is TRBV10-2 and J usage is TRBJ1-3; tentative D call: TRBD1 (5 bases). V dropped 7 bases and J dropped 5 bases, with 12 bases sitting between them. CDR1 WSHSY and CDR2 SAAADI come from the germline V gene. CDR3 size: 13 residues. DNA of the CDR3: TGCGCCAGCAAGGAGACAGTCCGAAACACCATATATTTT. Translated, it gives CASKETVRNTIYF.

This clonotype was detected ten times or more. This sequence joins TRBV4-1 and TRBJ2-5, with D maybe TRBD1 (6 bases). V lost 3 bases to trimming and J lost 4 bases, with 9 bases between them. The CDR3 is 13 residues long. CDR1 MGHRA and CDR2 YSYEKL come from the germline V gene. The CDR3 DNA is TGCGCCAGCAGCCAGGGGGCCGTAGAGACCCAGTACTTC. Its protein is CASSQGAVETQYF.

On this clonotype itself: With a much larger clone just one base away, this may be a read error. The gene calls are TRBV20-1 and TRBJ2-7; 11 bases align to TRBD2. Germline values: CDR1 DFQATT, CDR2 SNEGSKA (reference sequence). This CDR3 comprises 14 residues. This chain's CDR3 is CGAQPGTSGYEQYF. CDR3 DNA sequence: TGCGGTGCTCAGCCCGGGACTAGCGGCTACGAGCAGTACTTC.